The 29 T cell receptor beta chains presented below share a single source sample, sequenced in a study of shared clonotypes between healthy human individuals. Using immunoSEQ multiplex PCR, the repertoire was profiled, and TCRdb retains in-frame clones only, with some absent. Among 950,000 to 1,200,000 clones, approximately 77% were seen once, and the ten largest hold 0.85% to 1%. Sequenced material: memory CD4+ T cells from PBMCs. As to subset: CD45RA-negative fraction. The receptors were sampled from a man aged 18 to 30 in good health. Some clones in this sample may be carry-over from other donors' samples.

This sequence joins TRBV6-1 and TRBJ2-2; TRBD2 aligns across 10 bases. The CDR3 consists of 15 residues. Germline assignment: CDR1 MNHNS and CDR2 SASEGT. Trimming at V came to 8 bases and at J to 4 bases, leaving 7 bases not matched to a gene. CDR3 region: CASRVAGGRTGELFF. CDR3 DNA sequence: TGTGCCAGCCGGGTAGCGGGAGGACGCACCGGGGAGCTGTTTTTT.

The rearrangement links TRBV19 to TRBJ2-4, with TRBD1 identical over 9 bases. This CDR3 is 16 amino acids long. The junction had 7 bases not matched to a gene; V was cut back by 5 bases and J by 2 bases. CDR1 is LNHDA and CDR2 is SQIVND in the germline V gene (reference sequence). CDR3 sequence reads: CASSDGTGWTKNIQYF. The CDR3 DNA is TGTGCCAGTAGTGATGGGACAGGGTGGACCAAAAACATTCAGTACTTC. The variable domain in full, completed from reference TRBV19 and TRBJ2-4, reads DGGITQSPKYLFRKEGQNVTLSCEQNLNHDAMYWYRQDPGQGLRLIYYSQIVNDFQKGDIAEGYSVSREKKESFPLTVTSAQKNPTAFYLCASSDGTGWTKNIQYFGAGTRLSVL.

V is TRBV28 and J is TRBJ2-7, with a tentative D call TRBD2 (5 bases). The V gene lost 7 bases and the J gene lost 7 bases, with 14 bases spanning the gap. Germline V CDR1 and CDR2: MDHEN, SYDVKM. The CDR3 consists of 12 residues. This chain's CDR3 is CASTERAEEQYF. DNA for the CDR3: TGTGCCAGCACCGAGAGGGCAGAAGAGCAGTACTTC. The full variable domain, with the rest looked up from reference TRBV28 and TRBJ2-7, is DVKVTQSSRYLVKRTGEKVFLECVQDMDHENMFWYRQDPGLGLRLIYFSYDVKMKEKGDIPEGYSVSREKKERFSLILESASTNQTSMYLCASTERAEEQYFGPGTRLTVT.

The chain links TRBV5-1 to TRBJ2-7; 10 positions match TRBD2. The germline CDR1 and CDR2 sequences are SGHRS and YFSETQ. The CDR3 is 15 residues long. Trimming removed 1 base from V and 5 bases from J; junction bases left unmatched: 6. CDR3 region: CASSLPAGGSDEQYF. The CDR3 DNA sequence: TGCGCCAGCAGCTTGCCAGCGGGAGGGTCGGACGAGCAGTACTTC.

The chain recombines TRBV6-1 with TRBJ2-7; 8 bases line up with TRBD1. The trim removed 7 bases at V and 0 bases at J, leaving 5 bases unmatched. The CDR3 has 14 residues. Per the germline V gene, CDR1 is MNHNS and CDR2 is SASEGT. CDR3 sequence: CASTMGTGSYEQYF. DNA for the CDR3: TGTGCCAGCACGATGGGGACAGGCTCCTACGAGCAGTACTTC.

J is TRBJ2-1 and V is TRBV7-2; possibly TRBD1 or TRBD2 for D (5 bases each). CDR3 length: 13 amino acids. Trimming took off 5 bases at V and 9 bases at J, with 14 bases between the two ends. Per the germline V gene, CDR1 is SGHTA and CDR2 is FQGNSA. CDR3 in DNA: TGTGCCAGCAGCCCCCATCAGAGGGGTGAGCAGTTCTTC. Protein product: CASSPHQRGEQFF.

This chain links TRBV6-1 with TRBJ2-7; D is possibly TRBD1 (6 bases). The CDR3 loop spans 15 amino acids. Germline CDR1 is MNHNS and CDR2 is SASEGT. V was trimmed by 2 bases and J by 1 base, leaving 12 bases between them. The CDR3 reads CASSERPTGSYEQYF. CDR3 DNA: TGTGCCAGCAGTGAACGTCCGACAGGATCCTACGAGCAGTACTTC.

This clone was counted between two and nine times. The chain combines TRBV2 with TRBJ1-5; D is possibly TRBD1 (5 bases). Germline V CDR1 and CDR2: SNHLY, FYNNEI. Trimming removed 5 bases from V and 9 bases from J, with 8 bases in between. The CDR3 has 11 amino acids. CDR3 coding DNA: TGTGCCAGCAGTTACGACAGGCCCCAGCATTTT. This encodes CASSYDRPQHF.

The rearrangement joins TRBV7-8 to TRBJ2-5; 11 nucleotides match TRBD2. J lost 4 bases, V lost 5 bases, and 6 bases had no gene match. Germline values: CDR1 SGHVS, CDR2 FQNEAQ. The length of the CDR3 is 15 residues. CDR3 sequence: CASSPLAGAGETQYF. The CDR3 coding sequence is TGTGCCAGCAGCCCACTAGCGGGAGCGGGAGAGACCCAGTACTTC.

The V call is TRBV6-1, the J call TRBJ1-1; D is perhaps TRBD1 (5 bases). This CDR3 comprises 15 residues. V was trimmed by 7 bases and J by 0 bases, leaving 15 bases between them. In germline, CDR1 is MNHNS, CDR2 SASEGT. CDR3: CASNPGTAMNTEAFF. Here the CDR3 DNA reads TGTGCCAGCAACCCGGGGACCGCGATGAACACTGAAGCTTTCTTT.

The chain uses TRBV27 and TRBJ2-2, with 7 bases fitting TRBD1. The CDR3 length is 16 residues. The J segment lost 0 bases and the V segment lost 6 bases, leaving 7 bases of the junction unmatched. Germline loops: CDR1 MNHEY, CDR2 SMNVEV (reference sequence). In DNA form, the CDR3 reads TGTGCCAGCAGCTATACAGGGGCCGCGAACACCGGGGAGCTGTTTTTT. Its translation: CASSYTGAANTGELFF.

The chain links TRBV29-1 to TRBJ1-5, with 9 bases identical to TRBD1. Per the germline V gene, CDR1 is SQVTM and CDR2 is ANQGSEA. This CDR3 has 14 amino acids. Losses at the gene ends were 5 bases for V and 4 bases for J; bases not matched to a gene: 6. The CDR3 here is CSVSGQGLNQPQHF. In DNA, the CDR3 is TGCAGCGTTTCGGGACAGGGATTAAATCAGCCCCAGCATTTT.

The DNA of the CDR3 is TGTGCCAGCAGTTACGGAAGCTCTGGGGCCAACGTCCTGACTTTC. Protein product: CASSYGSSGANVLTF. The chain couples TRBV6-5 to TRBJ2-6, with unresolved D. Germline V gene data show CDR1 as MNHEY and CDR2 as SVGAGI. This CDR3 is 15 amino acids long. Trimming took 2 bases from V and 0 from J, leaving 5 bases between them.

This chain joins TRBV6-4 and TRBJ2-1; 7 positions agree with TRBD2. Losses at the gene ends were 6 bases for V and 8 bases for J; bases not matched to a gene: 22. Germline loops: CDR1 MRHNA, CDR2 SNTAGT. The CDR3 is made up of 18 amino acids. The CDR3 DNA reads as TGTGCCAGCAGGGGACCGAGACTAGTTCGAGGAACTAGCGATGAGCAGTTCTTC. Protein product: CASRGPRLVRGTSDEQFF.

The chain is built from TRBV5-4 and TRBJ2-5; 9 bases line up with TRBD2. V shed 4 bases and J 5 bases; nucleotides not matched to a gene: 9. This CDR3 is 15 amino acids long. CDR1 SGHNT and CDR2 YYREEE come from the germline V gene (reference sequence). The CDR3 protein is CASSPRGTSLETQYF. The CDR3 DNA sequence: TGTGCCAGCAGCCCGCGTGGGACTAGCCTGGAGACCCAGTACTTC.

In regard to this clone: Distinct nucleotide sequences in the sample also encode this CDR3. The chain carries TRBV7-2 and TRBJ2-3; TRBD1 agrees at 9 bases. CDR1 is SGHTA, CDR2 FQGNSA, per germline. CDR3 length: 15 amino acids. V lost 1 base to trimming and J lost 4 bases; unmatched junction nucleotides: 3. CDR3 residues: CASSLVGQGSDTQYF. CDR3 bases: TGTGCCAGCAGCTTAGTGGGACAGGGCTCAGATACGCAGTATTTT.

The CDR3 loop reads CATSRGLTTDTQYF. The CDR3 nucleotides read TGTGCCACCAGCAGGGGACTGACCACAGATACGCAGTATTTT. V is TRBV15 and J is TRBJ2-3; D possibly corresponds to TRBD2 (6 bases). The V and J ends lost 3 bases and 2 bases respectively, with 9 bases between them. This CDR3 region has 14 residues. Germline V lookup: CDR1 LNHNV, CDR2 YYDKDF (reference sequence).

The chain's CDR3 is CASSSGPGNTEAFF. The CDR3 DNA is TGTGCCAGCAGCTCAGGACCGGGGAACACTGAAGCTTTCTTT. This chain uses TRBV7-2 with TRBJ1-1; D is uncertain. V was pared by 4 bases and J by 1 base, with 10 bases between. The CDR3 contains 14 residues. Germline CDR1 and CDR2: SGHTA and FQGNSA.

This chain uses TRBV11-3 with TRBJ2-1; a weak D match, TRBD2 (6 bases). Germline-derived CDR1 and CDR2 are SGHNT and YENEEA. CDR3 length: 16 amino acids. V lost 1 base and J lost 3, with 13 bases in between. The CDR3 sequence is CASSLVRGGVYNEQFF. The CDR3 DNA is TGTGCCAGCAGCTTAGTAAGGGGAGGAGTCTACAATGAGCAGTTCTTC.

This chain uses TRBV27 with TRBJ2-3; 7 bases are shared with TRBD2. The CDR3 runs 19 residues. The ends lost 6 bases at V and 0 bases at J; junction bases unmatched: 18. Germline V lookup: CDR1 MNHEY, CDR2 SMNVEV (reference sequence). In DNA form, the CDR3 reads TGTGCCAGCAGCCCCTGGGGGGGAGGACTGCAACAAAGCACAGATACGCAGTATTTT. This sequence encodes CASSPWGGGLQQSTDTQYF.

This chain connects TRBV4-3 to TRBJ2-7; possible D gene TRBD2, 6 bases. The CDR3 runs to 14 residues. The germline gives CDR1 LGHNA, CDR2 YSLEER. The V and J ends lost 1 base and 6 bases respectively, with 13 bases between them. For the CDR3, the DNA is TGCGCCAGCAGCCAAGTGGGGGTGGGGGGCGAGCAGTACTTC. Amino acids: CASSQVGVGGEQYF.

The chain recombines TRBV2 with TRBJ2-7; 8 bases agree with TRBD2. Germline V CDR1 and CDR2: SNHLY, FYNNEI. The trim removed 4 bases at V and 3 bases at J, leaving 8 bases unmatched. CDR3 length equals 15 residues. CDR3 nucleotide sequence: TGTGCCAGCAGTGCGAGTAGCGGGGTTGTCTACGAGCAGTACTTC. This sequence encodes CASSASSGVVYEQYF. Complete variable domain (other parts from reference TRBV2 and TRBJ2-7): EPEVTQTPSHQVTQMGQEVILRCVPISNHLYFYWYRQILGQKVEFLVSFYNNEISEKSEIFDDQFSVERPDGSNFTLKIRSTKLEDSAMYFCASSASSGVVYEQYFGPGTRLTVT.

V usage is TRBV29-1 and J usage is TRBJ2-7, with D tentatively TRBD2 (7 bases). This CDR3 region has 14 residues. Germline lookup yields CDR1 SQVTM and CDR2 ANQGSEA. V lost 3 bases, J lost 4 bases, and 16 bases lay in between. CDR3 amino acids: CSVEGQGRAYEQYF. The CDR3 DNA follows: TGCAGCGTTGAGGGGCAGGGGAGGGCTTACGAGCAGTACTTC.

This clone was counted between two and nine times. This chain connects TRBV25-1 to TRBJ1-4, with D possibly matching TRBD1 (6 bases). This CDR3 spans 13 amino acids. Germline V gives CDR1 MGHDK, CDR2 SYGVNS. Trimming shortened V by 8 bases and J by 3 bases, and 10 bases separated the two germline ends. The CDR3 sequence is CASSGQPNEKLFF. The CDR3 nucleotides read TGTGCCAGCTCTGGACAGCCTAATGAAAAACTGTTTTTT.

The rearrangement uses TRBV27 and TRBJ2-2, with 10 bases lining up with TRBD1. The junction had 4 bases not matched to a gene; V was cut back by 6 bases and J by 3 bases. The germline gives CDR1 MNHEY, CDR2 SMNVEV (reference sequence). This CDR3 spans 15 amino acids. This CDR3 reads CASSQGQGDTGELFF. The CDR3 bases are TGTGCCAGCAGCCAAGGACAGGGGGACACCGGGGAGCTGTTTTTT.

This clone was seen only once. Possible read error: a much larger clone is one base away. The rearrangement uses TRBV25-1 and TRBJ1-1; TRBD1 matches 7 bases. In germline, CDR1 is MGHDK, CDR2 SYGVNS. CDR3 length: 14 amino acids. V dropped 6 bases and J dropped 3; count of bases not matched to a gene: 7. CDR3 nucleotide sequence: TGTGCCAGCAGCTTAAACGGACAGGACACTGAAGCTTTCTTT. It yields the protein CASSLNGQDTEAFF. The whole variable domain, filled in from reference TRBV25-1 and TRBJ1-1, reads EADIYQTPRYLVIGTGKKITLECSQTMGHDKMYWYQQDPGMELHLIHYSYGVNSTEKGDLSSESTVSRIRTEHFPLTLESARPSHTSQYLCASSLNGQDTEAFFGQGTRLTVV.

The chain employs TRBV27 and TRBJ2-5; D might be TRBD2 (5 bases). The DNA matches TRBJ2-7 better at its end, which makes the J call doubtful. The CDR3 length is 12 residues. Germline V gene lookup returns CDR1 MNHEY and CDR2 SMNVEV (reference sequence). This chain's CDR3 is CASSYTSREQYF. CDR3 sequence (DNA): TGTGCCAGCAGTTACACTAGTCGCGAGCAGTACTTC.

This clone occurred a few times. The chain carries TRBV7-2 and TRBJ1-5, with a tentative D call TRBD1 (5 bases). The CDR3 contains 14 residues. Trimming took 7 bases from V and 6 from J, leaving 16 bases between them. Germline V lookup: CDR1 SGHTA, CDR2 FQGNSA. The CDR3: CASNEGVSSQPQHF. The CDR3 nucleotides read TGTGCCAGCAATGAAGGGGTTTCTAGTCAGCCCCAGCATTTT.

This clone has just one count. Other DNA sequences in this specimen translate into the identical CDR3. The chain uses TRBV6-6 and TRBJ1-5; perhaps TRBD1 as D (5 bases). Trimming left V 6 bases short and J 4 bases short, with 7 bases between. The length of the CDR3 is 12 residues. Per germline, CDR1 MNHNY and CDR2 SVGAGI (reference sequence). The CDR3 DNA reads TGTGCCAGCAGCCCAGGGAATCAGCCCCAGCATTTT. Translated, it gives CASSPGNQPQHF.